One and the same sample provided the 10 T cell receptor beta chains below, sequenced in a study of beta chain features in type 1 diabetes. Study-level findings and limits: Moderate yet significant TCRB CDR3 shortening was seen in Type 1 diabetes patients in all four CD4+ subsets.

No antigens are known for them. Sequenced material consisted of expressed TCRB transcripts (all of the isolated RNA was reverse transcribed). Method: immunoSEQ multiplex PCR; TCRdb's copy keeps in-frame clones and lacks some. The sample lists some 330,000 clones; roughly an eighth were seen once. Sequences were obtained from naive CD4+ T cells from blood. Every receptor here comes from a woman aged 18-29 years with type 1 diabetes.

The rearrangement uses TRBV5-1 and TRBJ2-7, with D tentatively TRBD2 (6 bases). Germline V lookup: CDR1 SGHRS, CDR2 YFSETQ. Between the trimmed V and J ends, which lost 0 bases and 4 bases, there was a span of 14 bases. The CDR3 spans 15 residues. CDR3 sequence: CASSLASGTSYEQYF. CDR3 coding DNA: TGCGCCAGCAGCTTGGCATCCGGGACTTCTTACGAGCAGTACTTC.

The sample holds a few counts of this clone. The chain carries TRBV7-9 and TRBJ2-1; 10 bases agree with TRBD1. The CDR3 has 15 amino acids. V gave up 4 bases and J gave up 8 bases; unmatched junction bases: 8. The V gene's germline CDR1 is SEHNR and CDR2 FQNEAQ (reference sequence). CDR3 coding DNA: TGTGCCAGCAGCTATGATCCGACAGGGGGCCATGAGCAGTTCTTC. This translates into CASSYDPTGGHEQFF.

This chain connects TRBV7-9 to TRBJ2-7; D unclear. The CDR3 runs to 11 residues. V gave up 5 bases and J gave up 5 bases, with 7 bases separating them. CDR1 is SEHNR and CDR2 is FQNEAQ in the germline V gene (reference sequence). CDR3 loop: CASSESDEQYF. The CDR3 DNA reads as TGTGCCAGCAGCGAGTCCGACGAGCAGTACTTC.

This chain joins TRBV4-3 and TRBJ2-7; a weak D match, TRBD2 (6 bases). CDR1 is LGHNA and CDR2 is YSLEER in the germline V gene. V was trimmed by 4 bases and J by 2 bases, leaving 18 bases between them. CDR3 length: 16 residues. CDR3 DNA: TGCGCCAGCAGCCCCCAACCAGGACGGGGGACCTACGAGCAGTACTTC. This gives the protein CASSPQPGRGTYEQYF.

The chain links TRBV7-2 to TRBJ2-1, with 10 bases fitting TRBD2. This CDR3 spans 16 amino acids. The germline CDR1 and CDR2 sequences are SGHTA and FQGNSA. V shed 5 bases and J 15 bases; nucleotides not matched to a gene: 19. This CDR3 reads CASSLTSGTSATKGFF. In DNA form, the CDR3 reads TGTGCCAGCAGCCTCACCTCCGGGACTAGCGCTACAAAGGGGTTCTTC.

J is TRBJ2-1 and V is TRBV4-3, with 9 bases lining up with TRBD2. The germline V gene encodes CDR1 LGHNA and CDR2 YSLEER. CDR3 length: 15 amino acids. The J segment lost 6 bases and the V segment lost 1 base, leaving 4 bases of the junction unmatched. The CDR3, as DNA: TGCGCCAGCAGCCAAGTTGGCGGGGGGGCCAATGAGCAGTTCTTC. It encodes CASSQVGGGANEQFF.

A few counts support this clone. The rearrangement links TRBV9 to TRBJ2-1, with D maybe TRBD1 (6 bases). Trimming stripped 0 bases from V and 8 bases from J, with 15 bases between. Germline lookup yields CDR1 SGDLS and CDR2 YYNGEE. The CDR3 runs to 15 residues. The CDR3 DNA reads TGTGCCAGCAGCGTAGGGGACACCACCTCCCATGAGCAGTTCTTC. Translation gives CASSVGDTTSHEQFF.

The CDR3 loop is CASGDREYEQYF. CDR3 sequence (DNA): TGTGCCAGTGGGGACAGGGAGTACGAGCAGTACTTC. The V call is TRBV19, the J call TRBJ2-7; 9 nucleotides match TRBD1. V gave up 8 bases and J gave up 4 bases; unmatched junction bases: 3. This CDR3 comprises 12 residues. From germline, CDR1 is LNHDA and CDR2 SQIVND (reference sequence).

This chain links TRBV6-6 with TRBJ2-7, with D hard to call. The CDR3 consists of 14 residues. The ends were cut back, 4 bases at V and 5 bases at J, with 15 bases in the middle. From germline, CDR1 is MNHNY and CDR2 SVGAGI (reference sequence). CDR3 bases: TGTGCCAGCAGTTCGGCGGTTCGAGGCAACGAGCAGTACTTC. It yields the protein CASSSAVRGNEQYF.

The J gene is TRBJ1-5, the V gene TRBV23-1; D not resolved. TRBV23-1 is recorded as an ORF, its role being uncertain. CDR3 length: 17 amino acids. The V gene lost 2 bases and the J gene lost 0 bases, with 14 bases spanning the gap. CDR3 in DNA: TGCGCCAGCAGTCAACCCACGGGTGATTATAGCAATCAGCCCCAGCATTTT. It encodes CASSQPTGDYSNQPQHF.